The present entry profiles one T cell receptor beta chain with its context. Its antigen is currently unknown. Data came from immunoSEQ multiplex PCR; TCRdb stores just in-frame clones and leaves some out. The sample includes roughly 350,000 clones, roughly 90% seen only once; the top ten take about 0.91%. The junction had 4 bases not matched to a gene; V was cut back by 6 bases and J by 0 bases. This CDR3 has 14 amino acids. Per the germline V gene, CDR1 is MGHDK and CDR2 is SYGVNS. These data are taken from a study of cytomegalovirus exposure and HLA in healthy donors. Study-wide results and limits: For cytomegalovirus status, the classifier reportedly gave diagnoses with high specificity and sensitivity. In the 130 or so validation repertoires, about 94% of cluster scores exceeded 0, per a later analysis.

The sequencing sample was made of PBMCs. This receptor was identified in a woman aged 18 to 35 in good health and CMV-seronegative. V usage is TRBV25-1 and J usage is TRBJ1-1; TRBD1 matches at 7 bases. The CDR3 DNA is TGTGCCAGCAGGGGACAGCTCATGAACACTGAAGCTTTCTTT. Translated, it gives CASRGQLMNTEAFF.